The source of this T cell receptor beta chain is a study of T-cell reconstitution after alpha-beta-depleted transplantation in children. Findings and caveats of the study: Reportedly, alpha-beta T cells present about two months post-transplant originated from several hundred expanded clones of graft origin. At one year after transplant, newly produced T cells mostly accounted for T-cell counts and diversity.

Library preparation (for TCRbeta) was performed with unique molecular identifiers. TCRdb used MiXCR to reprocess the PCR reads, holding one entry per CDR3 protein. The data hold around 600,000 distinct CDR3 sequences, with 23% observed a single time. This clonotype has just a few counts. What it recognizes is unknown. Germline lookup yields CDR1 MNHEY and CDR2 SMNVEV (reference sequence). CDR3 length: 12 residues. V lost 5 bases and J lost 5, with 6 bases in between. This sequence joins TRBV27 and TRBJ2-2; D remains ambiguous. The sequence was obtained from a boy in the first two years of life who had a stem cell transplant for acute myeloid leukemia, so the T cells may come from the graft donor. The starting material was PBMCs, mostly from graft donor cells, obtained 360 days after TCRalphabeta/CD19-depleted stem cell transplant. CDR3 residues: CASSGFTGELFF. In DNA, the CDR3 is TGTGCCAGCAGTGGCTTTACCGGGGAGCTGTTTTTT.